This is a list of T cell receptor beta chains from one sample in a study of blood T cells in healthy people across ages. TCRdb analysed the 5' RACE reads with MiXCR anew, one entry per CDR3 protein. Altogether about a million distinct CDR3 sequences are present, around two fifths being singletons, with the ten largest covering less than 15%. Source material: blood. The receptors were gathered from a young man in good health. Each CDR3 is given with its conserved first and last residue. Fields, in order: V gene, J gene, D gene, clone size, CDR3 protein, CDR3 DNA. A D gene is named only where the DNA matches it firmly. Rows give clone size only sometimes, using once, few, many, or a class for an expanded clone.

>TRBV5-1|TRBJ2-2|-|-
CASSLAGDWTANTGELFF
TGCGCCAGCAGCTTGGCTGGCGATTGGACAGCGAACACCGGGGAGCTGTTTTTT
>TRBV3-1|TRBJ2-1|TRBD2|few
CASSRSGGAVNEQFF
TGTGCCAGCAGCCGGAGCGGGGGGGCCGTTAATGAGCAGTTCTTC
>TRBV12-3/TRBV12-4|TRBJ1-4|-|-
CASSDTYNEKLFF
TGTGCCAGCAGTGATACGTATAATGAAAAACTGTTTTTT
>TRBV24-1|TRBJ2-3|-|-
CATSQGGDTQYF
TGTGCCACCAGCCAAGGGGGGGATACGCAGTATTTT
>TRBV20-1|TRBJ2-2|-|-
CSALSPPSGELFF
TGCAGTGCTCTTAGCCCCCCCTCCGGGGAGCTGTTTTTT
>TRBV2|TRBJ1-1|-|once
CAGGGLDTEAFF
TGTGCCGGAGGGGGGTTGGACACTGAAGCTTTCTTT
>TRBV7-9|TRBJ2-5|-|-
CASRGTGTFQEAQYF
TGTGCCAGCCGGGGTACAGGAACCTTCCAAGAGGCCCAGTACTTC
>TRBV29-1|TRBJ1-1|-|few
CSVEKGLRNEAFF
TGCAGCGTTGAGAAAGGGTTGCGGAATGAAGCTTTCTTT
>TRBV29-1|TRBJ1-2|TRBD1|few
CSVDRTGANYGYTF
TGCAGCGTTGATCGGACAGGAGCTAACTATGGCTACACCTTC
>TRBV20-1|TRBJ1-1|-|-
CSARGWVGGEAFF
TGCAGTGCTAGAGGGTGGGTAGGGGGTGAAGCTTTCTTT
>TRBV7-9|TRBJ2-3|-|many
CASIGTVTSTDTQYF
TGTGCCAGCATCGGGACCGTGACTAGCACAGATACGCAGTATTTT
>TRBV12-3/TRBV12-4|TRBJ1-2|-|-
CVSSLRGAGGYTF
TGTGTCAGCAGTTTACGGGGGGCAGGGGGCTACACCTTC
>TRBV9|TRBJ2-3|-|many
CASSSREDTQYF
TGTGCCAGCAGCTCTCGTGAGGATACGCAGTATTTT
>TRBV6-1|TRBJ1-1|-|many
CASRLTENTEAFF
TGTGCCAGCAGGTTGACAGAGAACACTGAAGCTTTCTTT
>TRBV7-3|TRBJ2-7|-|-
CASSLSQSSEQYF
TGTGCCAGCAGCTTATCACAGTCCAGCGAGCAGTACTTC
>TRBV6-2/TRBV6-3|TRBJ2-2|-|-
CASSYWKGGGGELFF
TGTGCCAGCAGTTACTGGAAAGGAGGTGGCGGGGAGCTGTTTTTT
>TRBV20-1|TRBJ2-3|TRBD2|few
CSAATGLAEYF
TGCAGTGCCGCAACGGGACTAGCGGAGTATTTT
>TRBV6-1|TRBJ2-1|TRBD2|-
CATVRGGAVEQFF
TGTGCCACGGTGCGCGGGGGGGCGGTTGAGCAGTTCTTC
>TRBV20-1|TRBJ1-5|-|few
CSASGGNQPQHF
TGCAGTGCTAGTGGCGGTAATCAGCCCCAGCATTTT
>TRBV12-3/TRBV12-4|TRBJ2-5|-|few
CASSPSRSGETQYF
TGTGCCAGCAGCCCCTCTAGGTCCGGAGAGACCCAGTACTTC
>TRBV7-9|TRBJ2-1|-|-
CASSLSAYEQFF
TGTGCCAGCAGCTTATCGGCCTATGAGCAGTTCTTC
>TRBV25-1|TRBJ2-3|TRBD2|few
CASRSGLAGGDTQYF
TGTGCCAGCAGATCGGGACTAGCGGGGGGCGATACGCAGTATTTT
>TRBV28|TRBJ1-1|-|-
CASREGMNTEAFF
TGTGCCAGCAGGGAGGGAATGAACACTGAAGCTTTCTTT
>TRBV29-1|TRBJ1-1|TRBD1|-
CSVERRGQDTEAFF
TGCAGCGTTGAGAGAAGGGGGCAGGACACTGAAGCTTTCTTT
>TRBV10-3|TRBJ1-1|TRBD1|few
CAIQDRDTEAFF
TGTGCCATCCAGGACAGGGACACTGAAGCTTTCTTT
>TRBV6-2/TRBV6-3|TRBJ2-7|TRBD1|few
CASSSDRDSSYEQYF
TGTGCCAGCAGTTCAGACAGGGATAGCTCCTACGAGCAGTACTTC
>TRBV6-1|TRBJ2-7|TRBD1|-
CASSETDRESYNEQYF
TGTGCCAGCAGTGAGACCGACAGGGAGTCCTACAATGAGCAGTACTTC
>TRBV12-3/TRBV12-4|TRBJ2-3|-|-
CASSASRFVGANSTETQYF
TGTGCCAGCAGTGCCAGCCGATTCGTGGGGGCGAACTCCACAGAGACGCAGTATTTT
>TRBV5-4|TRBJ2-5|TRBD1|few
CALKGQGYQETQYF
TGTGCCCTGAAGGGACAGGGGTATCAAGAGACCCAGTACTTC
>TRBV30|TRBJ2-1|-|-
CAWSRQQSEQFF
TGTGCCTGGAGCCGTCAACAGTCTGAGCAGTTCTTC
>TRBV28|TRBJ1-4|TRBD1|-
CASSLYQGATNEKLFF
TGTGCCAGCAGTTTATATCAGGGGGCAACTAATGAAAAACTGTTTTTT
>TRBV12-3/TRBV12-4|TRBJ1-1|-|many
CASRGQSNTEAFF
TGTGCCAGCAGGGGACAATCGAACACTGAAGCTTTCTTT
>TRBV5-1|TRBJ2-1|-|-
CASSLAMLGVTRFF
TGCGCCAGCAGCTTGGCGATGTTGGGGGTGACTCGGTTCTTC
>TRBV11-3|TRBJ2-7|TRBD1|-
CASSVGTGTEQYF
TGTGCCAGCAGCGTAGGGACAGGGACCGAGCAGTACTTC
>TRBV20-1|TRBJ2-1|-|-
CSARPPGTLRYEQFF
TGCAGTGCTAGACCCCCGGGGACCTTAAGGTATGAGCAGTTCTTC
>TRBV15|TRBJ2-3|TRBD2|few
CATSRDLTSGDADTQYF
TGTGCCACCAGCAGAGATTTGACTAGCGGGGATGCAGATACGCAGTATTTT
>TRBV29-1|TRBJ2-6|-|-
CSVEGGGANVLTF
TGCAGCGTTGAGGGAGGAGGGGCCAACGTCCTGACTTTC
>TRBV9|TRBJ2-7|-|-
CASSVGWGEFEQYF
TGTGCCAGCAGCGTAGGGTGGGGGGAGTTTGAGCAGTACTTC
>TRBV20-1|TRBJ2-3|TRBD2|-
CSAGFMSGGFTDTQYF
TGCAGTGCTGGATTCATGAGCGGGGGGTTTACAGATACGCAGTATTTT
>TRBV5-8|TRBJ1-1|-|-
CASSLGTIQGAETEAFF
TGTGCCAGCAGCTTGGGAACAATACAGGGCGCGGAGACTGAAGCTTTCTTT
>TRBV28|TRBJ2-3|TRBD1|-
CASSLWTGTEADTQYF
TGTGCCAGCAGTTTATGGACCGGGACAGAGGCAGATACGCAGTATTTT
>TRBV2|TRBJ2-5|TRBD2|few
CASSTHTSAKETQYF
TGTGCCAGCAGTACCCACACTAGCGCCAAAGAGACCCAGTACTTC
>TRBV9|TRBJ2-3|TRBD2|few
CASSVRASGPPPDTQYF
TGTGCCAGCAGCGTAAGGGCTAGCGGTCCCCCCCCAGATACGCAGTATTTT
>TRBV20-1|TRBJ1-1|TRBD1|few
CSARDPTMATGGFRAEAFF
TGCAGTGCTAGAGATCCAACTATGGCGACAGGGGGGTTCCGGGCTGAAGCTTTCTTT
>TRBV4-1|TRBJ1-2|-|-
CASSHSGGRAANHGYTF
TGCGCCAGCAGCCACAGCGGTGGCAGAGCAGCTAACCATGGCTACACCTTC
>TRBV27|TRBJ2-1|-|many
CASSFTAIRASYNEQFF
TGTGCCAGCAGTTTCACAGCCATACGGGCCTCCTACAATGAGCAGTTCTTC
>TRBV13|TRBJ2-3|TRBD2|-
CASSRTPGLANTDTQYF
TGTGCCAGCAGCCGCACCCCGGGACTAGCGAACACAGATACGCAGTATTTT
>TRBV20-1|TRBJ1-1|TRBD1|few
CSAERQGTWTEAFF
TGCAGTGCTGAAAGACAGGGTACGTGGACTGAAGCTTTCTTT
>TRBV10-3|TRBJ2-1|TRBD1|-
CTISEGQGSSYNEQFF
TGTACCATCAGTGAGGGACAGGGATCGTCCTACAATGAGCAGTTCTTC
>TRBV3-1|TRBJ2-1|TRBD1|few
CASSPEGAEQFF
TGTGCCAGCAGCCCAGAGGGGGCTGAGCAGTTCTTC
>TRBV29-1|TRBJ1-5|-|-
CSVKEGNPYSNQPQHF
TGCAGCGTGAAAGAAGGTAATCCTTATAGCAATCAACCCCAGCATTTT
>TRBV7-3|TRBJ1-2|TRBD1|-
CASSLSPGQGKGYTF
TGTGCCAGCAGCTTAAGCCCTGGACAGGGGAAGGGCTACACCTTC